These 24 T cell receptor beta chains came from one sample sequenced in a study of T cell repertoires in cytomegalovirus infection. In TCRdb, the reads were re-called with MiXCR into one record per CDR3 protein. The sample includes about 220,000 distinct CDR3 sequences, 30% to 45% of them seen just once. No antigen has been assigned to these receptors. Sequencing was performed on CD8+ T cells from cultured PBMCs, taken from culture after CMV antigen stimulation. The receptors come from a human donor in good health (CMV status not recorded). Some clones in this sample may be carry-over from other donors' samples.

This clonotype was counted between two and nine times. The gene calls are TRBV7-3 and TRBJ2-5; 7 bases map to TRBD2. The CDR3 length is 14 residues. The V segment lost 4 bases and the J segment 4 bases; nucleotides outside the gene matches: 6. CDR1 is SGHTA and CDR2 is FQGTGA in the germline V gene. CDR3 DNA sequence: TGTGCCAGCAGCTCCGCAGGCGGGGGAGAGACCCAGTACTTC. It is translated as CASSSAGGGETQYF.

The V and J genes are TRBV7-4 and TRBJ2-1; no reliable D call. With 1 base removed from V and 4 bases from J, the gap between germline ends came to 11 bases. Germline CDR1 SGHVT, CDR2 SQSDAQ. There are 15 residues in the CDR3. This CDR3 reads CASSLGGSQYNEQFF. The CDR3 coding sequence is TGTGCCAGCAGCTTAGGGGGATCACAATACAATGAGCAGTTCTTC.

The J gene is TRBJ2-7, the V gene TRBV25-1; D unclear. The CDR3 has 12 residues. CDR1 and CDR2 (germline): MGHDK, SYGVNS. V was pared by 11 bases and J by 2 bases, with 13 bases between. CDR3 sequence (DNA): TGTGCCGTCGCCTCTGGGGCCTACGAGCAGTACTTC. Protein sequence: CAVASGAYEQYF.

This clonotype was counted between two and nine times. This chain uses TRBV15 with TRBJ1-2, with D unresolved. Deletions cut 7 bases from V and 4 bases from J, with 13 bases between. Germline assignment: CDR1 LNHNV and CDR2 YYDKDF (reference sequence). This CDR3 has 13 residues. This CDR3 reads CATNAGSSYGYTF. CDR3 bases: TGTGCCACCAACGCGGGCTCCTCCTATGGCTACACCTTC.

This clonotype has only a few counts. The V gene is TRBV11-2, the J gene TRBJ2-1; 11 bases line up with TRBD2. Germline lookup yields CDR1 SGHAT and CDR2 FQNNGV. The CDR3 loop spans 17 amino acids. J lost 7 bases, V lost 3 bases, and 11 bases had no gene match. The CDR3 sequence is CASSFHPLAGGLNEQFF. The CDR3 region has the DNA TGTGCCAGCAGCTTTCACCCCCTAGCGGGAGGACTGAATGAGCAGTTCTTC.

This clonotype has only a few counts. The chain joins TRBV4-1 to TRBJ2-1; 7 bases align to TRBD1. The CDR3 runs 17 residues. CDR1 MGHRA and CDR2 YSYEKL come from the germline V gene. With 2 bases clipped from V and 2 bases from J, the junction kept 9 bases outside the gene matches. CDR3 amino acids: CASSQRWTGDPYNEQFF. The CDR3 nucleotides are TGCGCCAGCAGCCAACGATGGACAGGCGATCCCTACAATGAGCAGTTCTTC.

This chain uses TRBV5-5 with TRBJ1-6, with D possibly TRBD1 on 6 matching bases. The ends were cut back, 1 base at V and 9 bases at J, with 11 bases in the middle. Germline V gives CDR1 SGHKS, CDR2 YYEKEE (reference sequence). There are 14 residues in the CDR3. CDR3 sequence (DNA): TGTGCCAGCAGCTTGACAGGGATTCGTTCACCCCTCCACTTT. Translated: CASSLTGIRSPLHF. The variable domain in full, with the rest retrieved from reference TRBV5-5 and TRBJ1-6, is DAGVTQSPTHLIKTRGQQVTLRCSPISGHKSVSWYQQVLGQGPQFIFQYYEKEERGRGNFPDRFSARQFPNYSSELNVNALLLGDSALYLCASSLTGIRSPLHFGNGTRLTVT.

The J gene is TRBJ2-7, the V gene TRBV28, with 7 bases identical to TRBD2. CDR3 length: 15 amino acids. Germline CDR1 reads MDHEN; CDR2 reads SYDVKM. V shed 8 bases and J 0 bases; nucleotides not matched to a gene: 10. CDR3 loop: CASRLRERSSYEQYF. CDR3 DNA: TGTGCCAGCCGGCTGCGGGAGAGGAGCTCCTACGAGCAGTACTTC.

The genes are TRBV7-8 and TRBJ1-2, with TRBD1 identical over 8 bases. There are 17 residues in the CDR3. Germline CDR1 reads SGHVS; CDR2 reads FQNEAQ. Trimming removed 0 bases from V and 4 bases from J; junction bases left unmatched: 10. Here the CDR3 DNA reads TGTGCCAGCAGCTTAGCGGGGGGTACAGGGGGTTCCTATGGCTACACCTTC. Translating gives CASSLAGGTGGSYGYTF.

The chain joins TRBV13 to TRBJ2-1; no firm D call. CDR1 is PRHDT and CDR2 is FYEKMQ in the germline V gene (reference sequence). This CDR3 spans 17 amino acids. V was cut by 5 bases and J by 0 bases, with 17 bases left in between. In DNA form, the CDR3 reads TGTGCCAGCAGCAGCCGAAACACACCTAACTCCTACAATGAGCAGTTCTTC. This gives the protein CASSSRNTPNSYNEQFF.

This sequence joins TRBV27 and TRBJ2-1, with D hard to call. Trimming cost V 2 bases and J 4 bases, with 12 bases left between them. Germline V gene sequence: CDR1 MNHEY, CDR2 SMNVEV (reference sequence). There are 15 residues in the CDR3. CDR3 sequence (DNA): TGTGCCAGCAGTTTAGATCTCGGCGGATACAATGAGCAGTTCTTC. It translates to CASSLDLGGYNEQFF.

This clonotype was found many times. The V gene is TRBV7-8, the J gene TRBJ2-7, with D possibly being TRBD1 (5 bases). V dropped 8 bases and J dropped 3 bases, with 11 bases sitting between them. Germline V gives CDR1 SGHVS, CDR2 FQNEAQ. This CDR3 is built from 12 residues. The CDR3 spells CASGRQGYEQYF. DNA of the CDR3: TGTGCCAGCGGGCGGCAGGGCTACGAGCAGTACTTC.

This clonotype appeared a few times. V usage is TRBV7-8 and J usage is TRBJ2-2; D may be TRBD2 (5 bases). Trimming removed 8 bases from V and 4 bases from J, with 8 bases in between. CDR3 length: 12 residues. CDR1 and CDR2 (germline): SGHVS, FQNEAQ. The CDR3 region is CASLAGTGELFF. The DNA for the CDR3 is TGTGCCAGCTTGGCGGGCACCGGGGAGCTGTTTTTT. The variable domain in full, completed from reference TRBV7-8 and TRBJ2-2, reads GAGVSQSPRYKVAKRGQDVALRCDPISGHVSLFWYQQALGQGPEFLTYFQNEAQLDKSGLPSDRFFAERPEGSVSTLKIQRTQQEDSAVYLCASLAGTGELFFGEGSRLTVL.

This clonotype was counted between two and nine times. The chain is built from TRBV27 and TRBJ1-5; the D is unclear. With 3 bases removed from V and 5 bases from J, the gap between germline ends came to 5 bases. Per germline, CDR1 MNHEY and CDR2 SMNVEV (reference sequence). The CDR3 is made up of 12 amino acids. This CDR3 reads CASSFRDQPQHF. The CDR3 nucleotides read TGTGCCAGCAGTTTTAGGGATCAGCCCCAGCATTTT.

This clonotype was recorded a few times. The chain uses TRBV29-1 and TRBJ2-1, with D possibly matching TRBD1 (6 bases). Between the trimmed V and J ends, which lost 8 bases and 3 bases, there was a span of 14 bases. Germline V gene lookup returns CDR1 SQVTM and CDR2 ANQGSEA. The CDR3 is 13 residues long. The CDR3 protein is CSIRTENYNEQFF. In nucleotides, the CDR3 is TGCAGCATTCGGACAGAGAACTACAATGAGCAGTTCTTC.

The chain carries TRBV19 and TRBJ1-1; 8 bases map to TRBD1. The CDR3 is 12 amino acids. V dropped 7 bases and J dropped 3; count of bases not matched to a gene: 1. Germline V gene data show CDR1 as LNHDA and CDR2 as SQIVND (reference sequence). The CDR3 is CASTQGDTEAFF. CDR3 nucleotide sequence: TGTGCCAGTACACAGGGGGACACTGAAGCTTTCTTT.

The J gene is TRBJ2-7, the V gene TRBV7-2, with D possibly TRBD1 on 6 matching bases. The germline CDR1 and CDR2 sequences are SGHTA and FQGNSA. V was trimmed by 1 base and J by 9 bases, leaving 16 bases between them. This CDR3 has 14 amino acids. The CDR3 sequence: CASSLVTRGNGQYF. For the CDR3, the DNA is TGTGCCAGCAGCTTAGTGACCAGGGGCAACGGGCAGTACTTC.

This clonotype showed up just a few times. The rearrangement links TRBV30 to TRBJ2-1, with D possibly TRBD2 on 6 matching bases. Trimming stripped 3 bases from V and 0 bases from J, with 12 bases between. This CDR3 region has 15 residues. Germline V gene lookup returns CDR1 GTSNPN and CDR2 SVGIG (reference sequence). The CDR3 region is CAWSGGSISYNEQFF. CDR3 nucleotide sequence: TGTGCCTGGAGCGGGGGAAGTATCTCCTACAATGAGCAGTTCTTC.

This clonotype was detected only a few times. V is TRBV11-2 and J is TRBJ2-2, with 9 positions matching TRBD2. From germline, CDR1 is SGHAT and CDR2 FQNNGV. CDR3 length: 17 residues. V was pared by 6 bases and J by 6 bases, with 14 bases of the junction left unmatched. The CDR3 reads CASRHSGGITGAGELFF. CDR3 DNA sequence: TGTGCCAGCAGACATAGCGGGGGCATTACAGGGGCCGGGGAGCTGTTTTTT.

The J gene is TRBJ1-4, the V gene TRBV19; weak D call: TRBD1 (6 bases). V dropped 4 bases and J dropped 5 bases, with 14 bases sitting between them. The CDR3 is 15 residues long. Germline V gene lookup returns CDR1 LNHDA and CDR2 SQIVND (reference sequence). CDR3 DNA: TGTGCCAGTAGTACCCAACAGGGATCCAATGAAAAACTGTTTTTT. Its translation is CASSTQQGSNEKLFF.

This clonotype was detected many times. The chain employs TRBV29-1 and TRBJ2-1; 13 bases align to TRBD2. Germline V CDR1 and CDR2: SQVTM, ANQGSEA. V dropped 5 bases and J dropped 8; count of bases not matched to a gene: 3. CDR3 length: 13 residues. CDR3 nucleotide sequence: TGCAGCGTTCGGACTAGCGGGAGCGATGAGCAGTTCTTC. Its translation: CSVRTSGSDEQFF.

V usage is TRBV7-9 and J usage is TRBJ1-6; D uncertain. The CDR3 extends over 15 amino acids. V dropped 5 bases and J dropped 6 bases, with 14 bases sitting between them. Germline lookup yields CDR1 SEHNR and CDR2 FQNEAQ (reference sequence). As DNA, the CDR3 is TGTGCCAGCAGCCCCCGACGGGCCGTTAATTCACCCCTCCACTTT. Protein: CASSPRRAVNSPLHF.

The CDR3 region is CASSSGGEQFF. The DNA for the CDR3 is TGTGCCAGTAGTTCGGGTGGTGAGCAGTTCTTC. The chain couples TRBV19 to TRBJ2-1; D remains unclear. V lost 5 bases, J lost 9 bases, and 8 bases lay in between. CDR3 size: 11 residues. The germline V gene encodes CDR1 LNHDA and CDR2 SQIVND (reference sequence).

This clonotype was counted only a few times. This chain uses TRBV20-1 with TRBJ2-5, with 7 bases fitting TRBD2. The junction had 11 bases not matched to a gene; V was cut back by 3 bases and J by 7 bases. The V gene's germline CDR1 is DFQATT and CDR2 SNEGSKA (reference sequence). The CDR3 length is 14 residues. The CDR3 loop is CSASRPAGEGTQYF. In nucleotides, the CDR3 is TGCAGTGCTAGTCGCCCTGCGGGAGAGGGGACCCAGTACTTC.